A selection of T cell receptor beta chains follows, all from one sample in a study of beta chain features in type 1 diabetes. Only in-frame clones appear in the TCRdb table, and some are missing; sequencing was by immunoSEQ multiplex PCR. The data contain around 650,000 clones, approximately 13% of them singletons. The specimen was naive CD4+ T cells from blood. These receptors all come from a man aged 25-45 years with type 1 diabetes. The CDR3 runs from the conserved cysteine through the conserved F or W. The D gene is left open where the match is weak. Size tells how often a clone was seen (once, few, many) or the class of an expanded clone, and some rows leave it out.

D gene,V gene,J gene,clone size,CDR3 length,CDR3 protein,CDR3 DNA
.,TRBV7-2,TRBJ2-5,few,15,CASSLLITGFDAQYF,TGTGCCAGCAGCTTACTCATCACGGGATTCGATGCCCAGTACTTC
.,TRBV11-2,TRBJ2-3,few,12,CASSVSTDTQYF,TGTGCCAGCAGCGTGAGCACAGATACGCAGTATTTT
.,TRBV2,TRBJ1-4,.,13,CASSEHRGEKLFF,TGTGCCAGCAGTGAACATCGAGGAGAAAAACTGTTTTTT
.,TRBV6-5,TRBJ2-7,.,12,CASSPDLYEQYF,TGTGCCAGCAGCCCGGACCTCTACGAGCAGTACTTC
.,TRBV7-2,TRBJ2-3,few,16,CASTLVRQGATDTQYF,TGTGCCAGCACCTTAGTGAGGCAGGGTGCAACAGATACGCAGTATTTT
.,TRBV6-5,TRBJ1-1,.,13,CASSYNRWAEAFF,TGTGCCAGCAGTTACAACAGGTGGGCTGAAGCTTTCTTT
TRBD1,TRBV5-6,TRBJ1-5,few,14,CASSFGQGNQPQHF,TGTGCCAGCAGCTTTGGACAGGGCAATCAGCCCCAGCATTTT
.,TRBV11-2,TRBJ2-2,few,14,CASSTDRDTGELFF,TGTGCCAGCAGCACGGACAGAGACACCGGGGAGCTGTTTTTT
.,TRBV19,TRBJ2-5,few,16,CASSPEPRPVRETQYF,TGTGCCAGTAGCCCTGAACCGCGCCCCGTCCGGGAGACCCAGTACTTC
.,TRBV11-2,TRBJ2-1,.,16,CASSSSQGMSYNEQFF,TGTGCCAGCAGCTCCTCTCAGGGTATGTCCTACAATGAGCAGTTCTTC
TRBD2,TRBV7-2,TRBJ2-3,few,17,CASSLRPTSGGRDTQYF,TGTGCCAGCAGCCTCCGACCCACTAGCGGGGGGAGGGATACGCAGTATTTT
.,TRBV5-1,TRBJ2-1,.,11,CASSTGNEQFF,TGCGCCAGCAGCACAGGGAATGAGCAGTTCTTC
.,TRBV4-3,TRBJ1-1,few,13,CASSQDGRGTAFF,TGCGCCAGCAGCCAAGATGGAAGGGGCACAGCTTTCTTT